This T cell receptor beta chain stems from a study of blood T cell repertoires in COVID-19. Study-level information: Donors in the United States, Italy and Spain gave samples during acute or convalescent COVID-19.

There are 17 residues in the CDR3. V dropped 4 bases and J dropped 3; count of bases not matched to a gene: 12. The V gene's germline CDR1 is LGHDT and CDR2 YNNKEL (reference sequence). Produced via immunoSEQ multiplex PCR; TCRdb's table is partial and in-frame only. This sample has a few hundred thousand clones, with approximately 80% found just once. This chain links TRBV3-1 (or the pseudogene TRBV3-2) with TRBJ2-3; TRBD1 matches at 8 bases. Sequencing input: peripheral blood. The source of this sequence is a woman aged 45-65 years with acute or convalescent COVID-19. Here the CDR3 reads CASSRLPPRTGTDTQYF. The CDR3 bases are TGTGCCAGCAGCCGCTTGCCCCCCCGGACAGGGACAGATACGCAGTATTTT.